This record covers a single T cell receptor beta chain. The data were taken from a study of T cell repertoires in ileal Crohn's disease. Assay: immunoSEQ multiplex PCR; the TCRdb copy retains only in-frame clones and omits some. The sample consists of more than 60,000 clones, around 90% of them appearing once. Time point reported: neoterminal ileum biopsy at postoperative endoscopy, about 6 months after surgery. Looked up from germline, CDR1 is SGHTA and CDR2 is FQGNSA. V shed 5 bases and J 7 bases; nucleotides not matched to a gene: 10. The CDR3 has 15 amino acids. Sequenced sample: ileal tissue. This TCR derives from an adult with Crohn's disease. This rearrangement joins TRBV7-2 to TRBJ1-4; the match to TRBD1 covers 7 bases. In DNA form, the CDR3 reads TGTGCCAGCAGCGCAAGACAGGGTTGGGGTGAAAAACTGTTTTTT. Its translation: CASSARQGWGEKLFF.